One and the same sample provided the 6 T cell receptor beta chains below, sequenced in a study of blood T cell repertoires in COVID-19. Assay: immunoSEQ multiplex PCR; the TCRdb copy retains only in-frame clones and omits some. The sample includes roughly 35,000 clones, 88% of them seen just once. The sample comprised peripheral blood. All receptors come from a man between 60 and 75 years old with active COVID-19.

The chain recombines TRBV18 with TRBJ2-5; tentative D call: TRBD1 (5 bases). The germline V gene encodes CDR1 KGHSH and CDR2 LQKENI. The CDR3 consists of 15 residues. V lost 2 bases and J 2 bases, leaving 12 bases between the germline ends. The CDR3 reads CASSPEGAIQETQYF. CDR3 in DNA: TGTGCCAGCTCACCAGAAGGGGCAATTCAAGAGACCCAGTACTTC.

This clone was picked up one time. V gene TRBV19 combines with J gene TRBJ1-1, with D unclear. Trimming left V 1 base short and J 1 base short, with 7 bases between. CDR1 and CDR2 (germline): LNHDA, SQIVND (reference sequence). This CDR3 comprises 14 residues. The CDR3 sequence: CASSIAQKNTEAFF. In nucleotides, the CDR3 is TGTGCCAGTAGTATAGCACAGAAGAACACTGAAGCTTTCTTT. Full variable domain (rest looked up from reference TRBV19 and TRBJ1-1): DGGITQSPKYLFRKEGQNVTLSCEQNLNHDAMYWYRQDPGQGLRLIYYSQIVNDFQKGDIAEGYSVSREKKESFPLTVTSAQKNPTAFYLCASSIAQKNTEAFFGQGTRLTVV.

The J gene is TRBJ2-3, the V gene TRBV20-1; 8 positions match TRBD2. V shed 3 bases, J shed 1 base, and the junction held 0 bases outside the gene matches. This CDR3 is built from 13 residues. In germline, CDR1 is DFQATT, CDR2 SNEGSKA (reference sequence). CDR3 sequence reads: CSASSGGTDTQYF. The DNA for the CDR3 is TGCAGTGCTAGTAGCGGGGGCACAGATACGCAGTATTTT.

This clone was seen just once. This rearrangement joins TRBV5-1 to TRBJ2-1, with TRBD1 matching over 10 bases. V lost 8 bases, J lost 9 bases, and 11 bases stayed unmatched. This CDR3 has 14 residues. Germline assignment: CDR1 SGHRS and CDR2 YFSETQ. The CDR3 bases are TGCGCCAGTCGGGACAGGGGATTATTCGGTGAGCAGTTCTTC. Translated, it gives CASRDRGLFGEQFF.

The chain recombines TRBV4-2 with TRBJ2-1; D gene uncertain. The CDR3 consists of 15 residues. The V end lost 0 bases, the J end lost 4 bases, and 10 bases lay between the germline ends. Germline V gene sequence: CDR1 LGHNA, CDR2 YNFKEQ. Here the CDR3 DNA reads TGTGCCAGCAGCCAAGACGTAGCCATTTACAATGAGCAGTTCTTC. The encoded protein is CASSQDVAIYNEQFF.

The chain joins TRBV5-1 to TRBJ2-7; 10 bases match TRBD2. The CDR3 spans 15 residues. Germline-derived CDR1 and CDR2 are SGHRS and YFSETQ. The ends lost 4 bases at V and 0 bases at J; junction bases unmatched: 4. CDR3 sequence reads: CASSPTSGYSYEQYF. The CDR3, as DNA: TGCGCCAGCAGCCCGACTAGCGGGTACTCCTACGAGCAGTACTTC.